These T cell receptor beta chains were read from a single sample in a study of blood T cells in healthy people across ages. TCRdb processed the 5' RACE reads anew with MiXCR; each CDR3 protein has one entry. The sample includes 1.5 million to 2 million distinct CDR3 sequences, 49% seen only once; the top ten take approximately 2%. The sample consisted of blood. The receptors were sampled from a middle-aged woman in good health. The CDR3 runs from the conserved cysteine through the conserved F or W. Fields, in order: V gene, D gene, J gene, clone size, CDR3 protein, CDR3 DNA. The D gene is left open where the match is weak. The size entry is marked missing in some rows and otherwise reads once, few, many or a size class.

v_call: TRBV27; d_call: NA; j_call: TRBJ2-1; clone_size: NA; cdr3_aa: CASSWSRYNEQFF; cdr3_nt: TGTGCCAGCAGTTGGAGCCGGTACAATGAGCAGTTCTTC
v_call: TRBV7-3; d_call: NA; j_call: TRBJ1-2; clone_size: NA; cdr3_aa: CASSRGPPDGYTF; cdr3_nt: TGTGCCAGCAGCCGGGGACCGCCCGATGGCTACACCTTC
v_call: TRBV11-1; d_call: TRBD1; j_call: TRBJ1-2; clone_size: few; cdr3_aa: CASSSGQGKNGYTF; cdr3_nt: TGTGCCAGCAGCTCCGGACAGGGGAAAAATGGCTACACCTTC
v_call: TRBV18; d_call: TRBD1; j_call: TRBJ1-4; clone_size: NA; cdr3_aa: CASSPTGGANEKLFF; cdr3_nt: TGTGCCAGCTCACCAACAGGGGGCGCCAATGAAAAACTGTTTTTT
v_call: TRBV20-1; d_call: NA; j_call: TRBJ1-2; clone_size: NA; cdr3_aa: CSARDMGKANYGYTF; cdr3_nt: TGCAGTGCTAGAGATATGGGCAAAGCTAACTATGGCTACACCTTC
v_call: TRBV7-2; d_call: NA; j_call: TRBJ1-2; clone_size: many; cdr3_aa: CASSLGHNYGYTF; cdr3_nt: TGTGCCAGCAGCTTGGGACATAACTATGGCTACACCTTC
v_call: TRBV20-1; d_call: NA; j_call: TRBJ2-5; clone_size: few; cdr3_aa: CSARDLATGVQETQYF; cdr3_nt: TGCAGTGCTAGAGATTTGGCTACCGGAGTCCAAGAGACCCAGTACTTC
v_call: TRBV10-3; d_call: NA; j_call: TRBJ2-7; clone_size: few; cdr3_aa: CAISEARLDEQYF; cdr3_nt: TGTGCCATCAGTGAGGCCAGACTGGACGAGCAGTACTTC
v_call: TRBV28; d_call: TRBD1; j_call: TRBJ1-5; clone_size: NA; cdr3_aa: CASSTDRGINQPQHF; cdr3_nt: TGTGCCAGCAGTACTGACAGGGGAATTAATCAGCCCCAGCATTTT
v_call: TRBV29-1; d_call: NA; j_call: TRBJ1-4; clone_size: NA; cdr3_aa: CSVVGGGEKLFF; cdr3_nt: TGCAGCGTTGTGGGTGGAGGGGAAAAACTGTTTTTT
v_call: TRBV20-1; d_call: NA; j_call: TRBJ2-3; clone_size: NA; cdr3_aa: CSARDSKTSAADTQYF; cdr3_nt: TGCAGTGCTAGAGACTCTAAGACTAGTGCCGCAGATACGCAGTATTTT
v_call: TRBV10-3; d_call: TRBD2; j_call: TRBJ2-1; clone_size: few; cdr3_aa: CAISGGTSRDNEQFF; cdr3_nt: TGTGCCATCAGTGGGGGGACTAGCCGGGACAATGAGCAGTTCTTC
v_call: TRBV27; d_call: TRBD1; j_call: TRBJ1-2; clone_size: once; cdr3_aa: CASSPGTGAYTF; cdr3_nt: TGTGCCAGCAGTCCCGGGACAGGGGCCTACACCTTC
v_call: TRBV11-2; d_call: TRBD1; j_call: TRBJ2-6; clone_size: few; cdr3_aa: CASSFTGGASGANVLTF; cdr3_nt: TGTGCCAGCAGCTTCACAGGGGGCGCGTCCGGGGCCAACGTCCTGACTTTC
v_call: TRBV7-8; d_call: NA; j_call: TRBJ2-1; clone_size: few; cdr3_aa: CASSLVPLPYNEQFF; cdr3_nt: TGTGCCAGCAGCTTAGTACCGCTCCCCTACAATGAGCAGTTCTTC
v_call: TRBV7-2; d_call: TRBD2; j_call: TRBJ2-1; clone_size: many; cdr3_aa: CASGRQPWSGGDSYNEQFF; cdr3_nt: TGTGCCAGCGGGCGCCAACCCTGGAGCGGGGGGGACTCCTACAATGAGCAGTTCTTC
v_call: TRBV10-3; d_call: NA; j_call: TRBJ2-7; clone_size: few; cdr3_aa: CAISLGTGYEQYF; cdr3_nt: TGTGCCATCAGCCTCGGGACGGGCTACGAGCAGTACTTC
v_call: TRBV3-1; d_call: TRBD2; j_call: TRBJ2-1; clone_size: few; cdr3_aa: CASSQDSGGVREQFF; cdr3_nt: TGTGCCAGCAGCCAAGATAGCGGGGGGGTCCGGGAGCAGTTCTTC
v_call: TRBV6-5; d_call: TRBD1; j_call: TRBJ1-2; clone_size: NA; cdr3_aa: CASSDLGGDGYGYTF; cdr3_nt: TGTGCCAGCAGCGATCTAGGGGGCGATGGCTATGGCTACACCTTC
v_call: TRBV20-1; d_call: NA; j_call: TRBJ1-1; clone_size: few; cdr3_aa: CSVSGSSLSGPEAFF; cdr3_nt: TGCAGTGTTTCGGGCAGCTCGCTTTCGGGACCTGAAGCTTTCTTT
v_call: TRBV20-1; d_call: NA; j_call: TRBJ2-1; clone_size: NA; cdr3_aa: CSARDAGFSYNEQFF; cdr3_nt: TGCAGTGCTAGAGATGCCGGCTTCTCCTACAATGAGCAGTTCTTC
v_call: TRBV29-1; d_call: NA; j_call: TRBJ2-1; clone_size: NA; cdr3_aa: CSARPQRTTNEQFF; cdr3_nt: TGCAGCGCCAGACCCCAGCGTACTACCAATGAGCAGTTCTTC
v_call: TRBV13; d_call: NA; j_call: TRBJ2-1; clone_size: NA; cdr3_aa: CASSPEGGEQFF; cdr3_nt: TGTGCCAGCAGCCCAGAGGGCGGTGAGCAGTTCTTC
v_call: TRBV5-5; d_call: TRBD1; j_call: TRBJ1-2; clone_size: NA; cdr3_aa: CASSAQGARPRGYTF; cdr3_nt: TGTGCCAGCAGCGCCCAGGGGGCACGCCCGCGTGGCTACACCTTC
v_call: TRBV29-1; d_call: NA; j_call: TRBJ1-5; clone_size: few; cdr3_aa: CSVDAGEGQPQHF; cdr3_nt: TGCAGCGTTGACGCAGGGGAAGGCCAGCCCCAGCATTTT
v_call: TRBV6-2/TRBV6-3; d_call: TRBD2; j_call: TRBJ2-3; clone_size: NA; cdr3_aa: CASSTRIRPARGITDTQYF; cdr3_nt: TGTGCCAGCAGTACCAGAATCCGACCTGCGCGGGGGATCACAGATACGCAGTATTTT
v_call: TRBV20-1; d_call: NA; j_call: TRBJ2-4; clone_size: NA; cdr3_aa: CSARDSHKAKNIQYF; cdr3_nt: TGCAGTGCTAGAGATTCCCATAAAGCCAAAAACATTCAGTACTTC
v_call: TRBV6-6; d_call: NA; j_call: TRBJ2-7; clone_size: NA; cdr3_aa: CASSSLTQSSYEQYF; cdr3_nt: TGTGCCAGCAGTTCCCTCACCCAGAGCTCCTACGAGCAGTACTTC
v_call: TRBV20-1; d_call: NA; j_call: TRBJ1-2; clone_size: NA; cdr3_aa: CSARDGVDYGYTF; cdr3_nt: TGCAGTGCTAGAGACGGGGTGGACTATGGCTACACCTTC
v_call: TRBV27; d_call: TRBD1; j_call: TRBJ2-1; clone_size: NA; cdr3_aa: CASSAPRTGWNEQFF; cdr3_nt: TGTGCCAGCAGTGCCCCGAGGACAGGGTGGAATGAGCAGTTCTTC
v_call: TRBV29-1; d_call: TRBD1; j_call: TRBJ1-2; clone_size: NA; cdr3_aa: CSAKQGSAYGYTF; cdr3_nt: TGCAGCGCTAAACAGGGGTCGGCCTATGGCTACACCTTC
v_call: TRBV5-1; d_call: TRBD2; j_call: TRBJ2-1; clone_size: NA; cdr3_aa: CASSSLHGGGASDEQFF; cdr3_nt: TGCGCCAGCAGCTCCCTTCATGGCGGGGGGGCCTCGGATGAGCAGTTCTTC